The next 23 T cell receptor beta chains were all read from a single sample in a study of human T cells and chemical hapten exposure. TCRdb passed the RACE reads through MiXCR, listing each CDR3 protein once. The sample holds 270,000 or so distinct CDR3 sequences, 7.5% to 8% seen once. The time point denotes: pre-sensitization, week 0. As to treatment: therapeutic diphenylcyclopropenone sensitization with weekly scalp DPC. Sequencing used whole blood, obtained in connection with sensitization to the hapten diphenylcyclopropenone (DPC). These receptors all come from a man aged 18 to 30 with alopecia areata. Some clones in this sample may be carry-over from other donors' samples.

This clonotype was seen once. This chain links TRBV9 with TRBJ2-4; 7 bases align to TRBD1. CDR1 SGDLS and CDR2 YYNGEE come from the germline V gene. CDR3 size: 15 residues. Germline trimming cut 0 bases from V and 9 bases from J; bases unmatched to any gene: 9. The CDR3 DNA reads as TGTGCCAGCAGCGTAGGAACAGGGGAGATTGGCATTCAGTACTTC. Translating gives CASSVGTGEIGIQYF.

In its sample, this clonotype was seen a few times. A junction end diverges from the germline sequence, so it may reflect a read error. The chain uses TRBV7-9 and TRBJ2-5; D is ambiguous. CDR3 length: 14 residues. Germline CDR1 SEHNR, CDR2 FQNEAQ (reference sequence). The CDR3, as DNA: TGTGCCAGCACCTTAGCCGGTGGGCAAGAGACCCAGTACTTC. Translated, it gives CASTLAGGQETQYF.

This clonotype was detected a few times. The CDR3, as DNA: TGTGCCAGCAGTCAAGGGGAGGATACGCAGTATTTT. Encoded protein: CASSQGEDTQYF. The genes are TRBV28 and TRBJ2-3; D tentatively fits TRBD1 or TRBD2 (5 bases each). CDR3 length: 12 residues. Trimming removed 5 bases from V and 6 bases from J, with 9 bases in between. Germline V gene lookup returns CDR1 MDHEN and CDR2 SYDVKM.

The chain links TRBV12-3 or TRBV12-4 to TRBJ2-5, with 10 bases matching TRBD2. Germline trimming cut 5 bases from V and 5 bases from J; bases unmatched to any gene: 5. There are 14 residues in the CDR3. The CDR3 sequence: CASSGHSGGETQYF. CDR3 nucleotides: TGTGCCAGCAGTGGGCATAGCGGGGGGGAGACCCAGTACTTC.

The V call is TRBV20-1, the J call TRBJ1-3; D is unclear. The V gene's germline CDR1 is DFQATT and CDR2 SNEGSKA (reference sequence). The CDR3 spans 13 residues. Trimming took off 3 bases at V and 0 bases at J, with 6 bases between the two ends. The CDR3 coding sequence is TGCAGTGCTAGTTCAGGCTCTGGAAACACCATATATTTT. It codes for CSASSGSGNTIYF.

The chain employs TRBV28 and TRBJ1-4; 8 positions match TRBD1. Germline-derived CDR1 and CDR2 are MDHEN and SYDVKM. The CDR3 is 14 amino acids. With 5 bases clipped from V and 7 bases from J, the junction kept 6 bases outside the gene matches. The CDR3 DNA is TGTGCCAGCAGTCCACGACAGGGGAGTGAAAAACTGTTTTTT. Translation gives CASSPRQGSEKLFF.

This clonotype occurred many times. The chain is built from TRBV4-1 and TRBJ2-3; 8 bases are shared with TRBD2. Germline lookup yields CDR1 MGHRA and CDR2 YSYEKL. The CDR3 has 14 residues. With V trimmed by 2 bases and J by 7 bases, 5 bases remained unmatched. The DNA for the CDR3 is TGCGCCAGCAGCCAAAAGAGCGGGGGCCATACGCAGTATTTT. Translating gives CASSQKSGGHTQYF.

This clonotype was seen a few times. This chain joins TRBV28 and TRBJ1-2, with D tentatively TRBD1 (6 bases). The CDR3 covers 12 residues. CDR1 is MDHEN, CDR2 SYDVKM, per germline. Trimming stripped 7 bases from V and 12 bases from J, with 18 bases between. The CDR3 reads CASNSFGGRHTF. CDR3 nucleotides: TGTGCCAGCAACTCGTTCGGGGGGCGCCACACCTTC.

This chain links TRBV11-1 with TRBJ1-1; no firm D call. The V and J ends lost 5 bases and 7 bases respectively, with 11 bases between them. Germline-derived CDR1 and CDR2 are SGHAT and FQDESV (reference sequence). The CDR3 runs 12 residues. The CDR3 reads CASSTASNEAFF. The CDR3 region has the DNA TGTGCCAGCAGCACCGCCAGTAATGAAGCTTTCTTT.

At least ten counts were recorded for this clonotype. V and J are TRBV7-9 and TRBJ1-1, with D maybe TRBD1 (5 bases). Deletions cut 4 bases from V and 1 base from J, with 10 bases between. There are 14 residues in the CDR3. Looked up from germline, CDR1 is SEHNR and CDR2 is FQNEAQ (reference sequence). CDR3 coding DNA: TGTGCCAGCAGCTCCAACACAGGGAACACTGAAGCTTTCTTT. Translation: CASSSNTGNTEAFF.

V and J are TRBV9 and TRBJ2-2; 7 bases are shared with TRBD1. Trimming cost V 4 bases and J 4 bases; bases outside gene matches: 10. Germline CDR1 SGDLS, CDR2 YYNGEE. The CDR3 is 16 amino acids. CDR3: CASSQSTGESTGELFF. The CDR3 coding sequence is TGTGCCAGCAGCCAAAGTACAGGGGAGAGCACCGGGGAGCTGTTTTTT.

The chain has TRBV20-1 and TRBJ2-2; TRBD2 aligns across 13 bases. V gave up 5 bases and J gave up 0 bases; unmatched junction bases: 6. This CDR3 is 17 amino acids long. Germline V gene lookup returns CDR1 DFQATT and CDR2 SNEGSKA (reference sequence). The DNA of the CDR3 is TGCAGTGCTCCCTGGACTAGCGGGGGCCCGAACACCGGGGAGCTGTTTTTT. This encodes CSAPWTSGGPNTGELFF.

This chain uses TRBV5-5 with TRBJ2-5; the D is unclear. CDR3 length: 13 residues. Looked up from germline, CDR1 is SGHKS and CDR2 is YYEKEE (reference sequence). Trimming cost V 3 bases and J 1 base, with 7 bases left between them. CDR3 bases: TGTGCCAGCAGCTCAATTTCCCAAGAGACCCAGTACTTC. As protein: CASSSISQETQYF.

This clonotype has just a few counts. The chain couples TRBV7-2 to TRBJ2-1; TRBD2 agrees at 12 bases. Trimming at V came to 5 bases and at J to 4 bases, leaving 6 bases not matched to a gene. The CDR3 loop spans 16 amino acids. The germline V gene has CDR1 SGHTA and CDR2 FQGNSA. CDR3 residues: CASSLTSGGIYNEQFF. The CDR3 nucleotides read TGTGCCAGCAGCCTGACTAGCGGGGGAATATACAATGAGCAGTTCTTC.

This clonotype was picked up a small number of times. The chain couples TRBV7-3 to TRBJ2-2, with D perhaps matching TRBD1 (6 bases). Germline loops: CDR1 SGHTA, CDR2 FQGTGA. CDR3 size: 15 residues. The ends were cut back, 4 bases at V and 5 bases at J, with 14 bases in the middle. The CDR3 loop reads CASSSFEGETGELFF. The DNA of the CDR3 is TGTGCCAGCAGCTCGTTCGAGGGGGAAACCGGGGAGCTGTTTTTT.

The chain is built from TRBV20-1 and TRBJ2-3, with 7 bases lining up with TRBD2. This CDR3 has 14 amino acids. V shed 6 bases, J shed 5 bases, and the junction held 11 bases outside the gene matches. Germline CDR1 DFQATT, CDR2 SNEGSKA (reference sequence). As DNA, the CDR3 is TGCAGTGCCCCTCCAGCGGGGCTCATAGATACGCAGTATTTT. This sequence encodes CSAPPAGLIDTQYF.

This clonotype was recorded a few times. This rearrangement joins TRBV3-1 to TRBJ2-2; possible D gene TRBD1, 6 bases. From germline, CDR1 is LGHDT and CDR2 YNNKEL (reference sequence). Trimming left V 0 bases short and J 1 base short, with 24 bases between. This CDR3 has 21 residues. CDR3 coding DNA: TGTGCCAGCAGCCAAGATTTCGATTGGGTCTCCGGGACACTGAACACCGGGGAGCTGTTTTTT. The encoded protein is CASSQDFDWVSGTLNTGELFF.

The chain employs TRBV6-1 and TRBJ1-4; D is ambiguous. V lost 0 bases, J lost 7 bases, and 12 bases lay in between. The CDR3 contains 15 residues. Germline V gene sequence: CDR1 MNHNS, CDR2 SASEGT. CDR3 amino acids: CASSEAGGSSEKLFF. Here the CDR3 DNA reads TGTGCCAGCAGTGAAGCTGGCGGGTCTAGTGAAAAACTGTTTTTT.

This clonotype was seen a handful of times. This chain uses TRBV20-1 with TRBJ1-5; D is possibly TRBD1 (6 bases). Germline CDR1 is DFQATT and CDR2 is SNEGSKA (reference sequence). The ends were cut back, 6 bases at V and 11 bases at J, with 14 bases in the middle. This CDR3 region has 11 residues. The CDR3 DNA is TGCAGTGCGATACTCAGGGGCTCCCAGCATTTT. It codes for CSAILRGSQHF.

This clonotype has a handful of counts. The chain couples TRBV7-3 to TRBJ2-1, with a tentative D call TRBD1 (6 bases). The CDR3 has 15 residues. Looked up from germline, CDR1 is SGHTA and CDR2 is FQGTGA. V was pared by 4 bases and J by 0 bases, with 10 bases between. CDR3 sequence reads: CASSSLGGSYNEQFF. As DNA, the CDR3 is TGTGCCAGCAGCTCACTAGGGGGCTCCTACAATGAGCAGTTCTTC.

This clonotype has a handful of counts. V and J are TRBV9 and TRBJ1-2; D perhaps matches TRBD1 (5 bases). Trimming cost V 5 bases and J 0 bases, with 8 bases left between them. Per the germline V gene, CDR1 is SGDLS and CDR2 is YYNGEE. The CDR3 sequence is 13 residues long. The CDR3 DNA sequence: TGTGCCAGCAGAAGGGGAGCTAACTATGGCTACACCTTC. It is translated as CASRRGANYGYTF.

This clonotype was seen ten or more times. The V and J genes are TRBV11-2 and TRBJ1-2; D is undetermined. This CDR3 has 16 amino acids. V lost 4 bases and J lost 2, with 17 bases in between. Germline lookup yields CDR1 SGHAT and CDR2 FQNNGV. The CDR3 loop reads CASSSLRKGQNYGYTF. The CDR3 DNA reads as TGTGCCAGCAGCTCCCTAAGGAAGGGCCAAAACTATGGCTACACCTTC.

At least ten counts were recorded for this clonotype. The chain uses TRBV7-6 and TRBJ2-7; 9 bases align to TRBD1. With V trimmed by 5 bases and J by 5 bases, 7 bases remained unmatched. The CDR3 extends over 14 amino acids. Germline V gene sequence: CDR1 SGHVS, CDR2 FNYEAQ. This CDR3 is CASSPLQGADEQYF. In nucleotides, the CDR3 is TGTGCCAGCAGCCCGTTACAGGGGGCCGACGAGCAGTACTTC.